A selection of T cell receptor beta chains follows, all from one sample in a study of T-cell reconstitution after alpha-beta-depleted transplantation in children. A single record per CDR3 protein comes from TCRdb applying MiXCR to the PCR reads. The data contain some 500,000 distinct CDR3 sequences, 15% to 20% of them seen just once; the ten biggest clones take up roughly 3.3%. Sequencing was performed on PBMCs from the stem cell graft donor, taken from the stem cell graft. These TCRs come from a human donor who donated a stem cell graft to a child with acute lymphoblastic leukemia. Both conserved end residues are part of each CDR3. The D gene is left open where the match is weak. Rows give clone size only sometimes, using once, few, many, or a class for an expanded clone.

V: TRBV7-9; size: few; D: NA; J: TRBJ1-1; DNA: TGTGCCAGCAGCCAGAGGGTGAACACTGAAGCTTTCTTT; CDR3: CASSQRVNTEAFF
V: TRBV4-1; size: few; D: NA; J: TRBJ2-1; DNA: TGCGCCAGCAGCCAGGGAACAGGGTTGAATGAGCAGTTCTTC; CDR3: CASSQGTGLNEQFF
V: TRBV11-2; size: NA; D: NA; J: TRBJ1-2; DNA: TGTGCCAGCAGAACCCCGACAGGAGCGTCTTCTAACTATGGCTACACCTTC; CDR3: CASRTPTGASSNYGYTF
V: TRBV19; size: few; D: TRBD2; J: TRBJ2-1; DNA: TGTGCCAGTAGTATAAGGCTAGCGGGAGGAAGCGAGCAGTTCTTC; CDR3: CASSIRLAGGSEQFF
V: TRBV5-1; size: few; D: TRBD1; J: TRBJ1-1; DNA: TGCGCCAGCAGCTCCTCGACAGGGGGCATCACTGAAGCTTTCTTT; CDR3: CASSSSTGGITEAFF
V: TRBV4-1; size: few; D: TRBD2; J: TRBJ2-7; DNA: TGCGCCAGCAGCCTTTTAGCGGGGTTGCCCTCCTACGAGCAGTACTTC; CDR3: CASSLLAGLPSYEQYF
V: TRBV6-1; size: NA; D: NA; J: TRBJ2-3; DNA: TGTGCCAGCAGTGAAGCGGGGACTTCGCAGTATTTT; CDR3: CASSEAGTSQYF
V: TRBV6-4; size: few; D: NA; J: TRBJ1-5; DNA: TGTGCCAGCAGTGAGGGGCACGGGCAGCCCCAGCATTTT; CDR3: CASSEGHGQPQHF
V: TRBV10-1; size: NA; D: TRBD1; J: TRBJ2-1; DNA: TGCGCCAGCAGTCCCACCGGGACAGGGTACAATGAGCAGTTCTTC; CDR3: CASSPTGTGYNEQFF
V: TRBV3-1; size: few; D: NA; J: TRBJ2-5; DNA: TGTGCCAGCATGGGAGGGGGTCCGAGGACCCAGTACTTC; CDR3: CASMGGGPRTQYF
V: TRBV5-1; size: few; D: NA; J: TRBJ2-7; DNA: TGCGCCAGCAGCTTGACAACCAACGCCTACGAGCAGTACTTC; CDR3: CASSLTTNAYEQYF
V: TRBV20-1; size: NA; D: NA; J: TRBJ2-1; DNA: TGCAGTGCTAGGGGGGATAACAATGAGCAGTTCTTC; CDR3: CSARGDNNEQFF
V: TRBV5-6; size: NA; D: NA; J: TRBJ1-1; DNA: TGTGCCAGCAGCTTGGTCTGGAGACAAAACACTGAAGCTTTCTTT; CDR3: CASSLVWRQNTEAFF
V: TRBV6-1; size: few; D: TRBD1; J: TRBJ2-2; DNA: TGTGCCAGCAAACTGCACAGGGGGCGCGGGGGGGAGCTGTTTTTT; CDR3: CASKLHRGRGGELFF
V: TRBV4-1; size: few; D: NA; J: TRBJ2-1; DNA: TGCGCCAGCAGCCAAGAAGAGATGTCGCTACCTGAGCAGTTCTTC; CDR3: CASSQEEMSLPEQFF
V: TRBV30; size: few; D: TRBD2; J: TRBJ2-1; DNA: TGTGCCTGGAGTGGGCAGCTAGCGGGAGAAAATGAGCAGTTCTTC; CDR3: CAWSGQLAGENEQFF
V: TRBV15; size: NA; D: NA; J: TRBJ1-5; DNA: TGTGCCACCAGCAGAGCAGGGGATGGCAATCAGCCCCAGCATTTT; CDR3: CATSRAGDGNQPQHF
V: TRBV5-1; size: NA; D: TRBD2; J: TRBJ2-1; DNA: TGCGCCAGCAGCGCCCGGACTAGCGGGATCTTACGTGGTGAGCAGTTCTTC; CDR3: CASSARTSGILRGEQFF
V: TRBV2; size: few; D: TRBD1; J: TRBJ2-2; DNA: TGTGCCAGCAGTTACGACCAAAAGGGGGCGAGCACCGGGGAGCTGTTTTTT; CDR3: CASSYDQKGASTGELFF
V: TRBV6-1; size: NA; D: NA; J: TRBJ1-3; DNA: TGTGCCAGCAGCCAGGGTTTTGGAAACACCATATATTTT; CDR3: CASSQGFGNTIYF
V: TRBV7-8; size: NA; D: NA; J: TRBJ1-1; DNA: TGTGCCAGCAGCTTAGTCCCCAGGGAGTTTGAAGCTTTCTTT; CDR3: CASSLVPREFEAFF
V: TRBV20-1; size: few; D: TRBD2; J: TRBJ2-7; DNA: TGCAGTGCTAGAGATCCCTCTAGCGGGAGAAAGTACGAGCAGTACTTC; CDR3: CSARDPSSGRKYEQYF
V: TRBV6-1; size: NA; D: NA; J: TRBJ1-6; DNA: TGTGCCAGCAGTGAAGCGCTATTGCGGGGAATGGATTCACCCCTCCACTTT; CDR3: CASSEALLRGMDSPLHF
V: TRBV12-3/TRBV12-4; size: few; D: NA; J: TRBJ2-3; DNA: TGTGCCAGCAGTTCCCGAGGGGGGCCAGATACGCAGTATTTT; CDR3: CASSSRGGPDTQYF